The 29 T cell receptor beta chains below come from one sample, sequenced in a study of Ad26.COV2.S vaccination and SARS-CoV-2 variants. As for treatment: around 19 received Ad26.COV2.S at low or high dose, single or two shots; about 5 received placebo; per-sample allocation not given. Day 63 after the first vaccine or placebo injection was the time point for sampling. Using immunoSEQ multiplex PCR, the repertoire was profiled, and TCRdb retains in-frame clones only, with some absent. Of 360,000 or so clones listed, around 86% were seen once; the top ten hold 3.4%. Sequenced here: peripheral blood, sampled in a trial of Ad26.COV2.S vaccine versus placebo. Receptors originate from a person aged 18-65 years who received the Ad26.COV2.S COVID-19 vaccine or a placebo.

This chain connects TRBV19 to TRBJ1-5; D is unclear. Per germline, CDR1 LNHDA and CDR2 SQIVND (reference sequence). Trimming took 0 bases from V and 6 from J, leaving 3 bases between them. The CDR3 covers 12 residues. The CDR3 protein is CASSIDSQPQHF. CDR3 sequence (DNA): TGTGCCAGTAGTATAGATTCTCAGCCCCAGCATTTT.

The chain recombines TRBV5-1 with TRBJ2-7; 10 positions agree with TRBD1. The CDR3 covers 16 residues. Germline V gene data show CDR1 as SGHRS and CDR2 as YFSETQ. V shed 0 bases, J shed 0 bases, and the junction held 3 bases outside the gene matches. The CDR3 region is CASSLEGQGRSYEQYF. The CDR3 bases are TGCGCCAGCAGCTTGGAGGGACAGGGGCGCTCCTACGAGCAGTACTTC.

V and J are TRBV5-6 and TRBJ1-6; a possible D gene is TRBD1 (5 bases). Per germline, CDR1 SGHDT and CDR2 YYEEEE. The CDR3 consists of 15 residues. V lost 5 bases to trimming and J lost 0 bases, with 9 bases between them. The chain's CDR3 is CASRHRSSYNSPLHF. The CDR3 DNA reads as TGTGCCAGCAGGCACAGGAGCTCCTATAATTCACCCCTCCACTTT.

V is TRBV9 and J is TRBJ2-3, with D possibly matching TRBD2 (6 bases). The CDR3 consists of 17 residues. The germline CDR1 and CDR2 sequences are SGDLS and YYNGEE. V was clipped by 3 bases and J by 3 bases, with 20 bases between them. DNA of the CDR3: TGTGCCAGCAGCGCCCCCCGTCGCGGGGCCGTGACAGATACGCAGTATTTT. Translating it yields CASSAPRRGAVTDTQYF.

The table lists this clone with a few counts. This chain links TRBV20-1 with TRBJ2-5; a weak D match, TRBD2 (6 bases). The germline CDR1 and CDR2 sequences are DFQATT and SNEGSKA (reference sequence). The CDR3 totals 14 residues. V was clipped by 3 bases and J by 5 bases, with 16 bases between them. In nucleotides, the CDR3 is TGCAGTGCTAGTTCCGCAACTGGGAGGGAGACCCAGTACTTC. This translates into CSASSATGRETQYF.

The V call is TRBV4-1, the J call TRBJ1-3; no reliable D call. This CDR3 has 13 amino acids. Trimming removed 4 bases from V and 4 bases from J, with 8 bases in between. Germline V gene sequence: CDR1 MGHRA, CDR2 YSYEKL. The CDR3 DNA is TGCGCCAGCAGCCCAAAGGTCGGAAACACCATATATTTT. It specifies CASSPKVGNTIYF.

The rearrangement joins TRBV5-6 to TRBJ2-5; D gene unclear. The CDR3 is made up of 15 amino acids. V dropped 4 bases and J dropped 3 bases, with 16 bases sitting between them. The germline CDR1 and CDR2 sequences are SGHDT and YYEEEE. CDR3 sequence reads: CASSPRTGVKETQYF. The DNA for the CDR3 is TGTGCCAGCAGCCCACGGACGGGTGTAAAAGAGACCCAGTACTTC.

Written as DNA, the CDR3 is TGTGCCAGCAGCCCCCCTCACGAGACCCAGTACTTC. It is translated as CASSPPHETQYF. The J gene is TRBJ2-5, the V gene TRBV27; D is unresolved. V shed 6 bases and J shed 5 bases, with 10 bases lying between them. Germline V CDR1 and CDR2: MNHEY, SMNVEV (reference sequence). This CDR3 region has 12 residues.

This chain joins TRBV30 and TRBJ1-1, with D unresolved. The CDR3 has 11 residues. Germline-derived CDR1 and CDR2 are GTSNPN and SVGIG (reference sequence). The V end lost 4 bases, the J end lost 7 bases, and 10 bases lay between the germline ends. CDR3 region: CAWIEAFEAFF. CDR3 coding DNA: TGTGCCTGGATAGAGGCATTTGAAGCTTTCTTT. Full variable domain (outside the CDR3, taken from reference TRBV30 and TRBJ1-1): SQTIHQWPATLVQPVGSPLSLECTVEGTSNPNLYWYRQAAGRGLQLLFYSVGIGQISSEVPQNLSASRPQDRQFILSSKKLLLSDSGFYLCAWIEAFEAFFGQGTRLTVV.

This clone was seen just once. The chain uses TRBV3-1 (or the pseudogene TRBV3-2) and TRBJ2-3, with a tentative D call TRBD2 (5 bases). V was cut by 3 bases and J by 2 bases, with 15 bases left in between. The germline V gene encodes CDR1 LGHDT and CDR2 YNNKEL (reference sequence). This CDR3 is 16 amino acids long. CDR3 nucleotides: TGTGCCAGCAGCCATGGAGGTGGGCCCCACACAGATACGCAGTATTTT. It encodes CASSHGGGPHTDTQYF.

The chain is built from TRBV30 and TRBJ2-1, with 7 bases aligning to TRBD2. V dropped 1 base and J dropped 7; count of bases not matched to a gene: 7. Germline loops: CDR1 GTSNPN, CDR2 SVGIG (reference sequence). The CDR3 consists of 14 residues. The CDR3 spells CAWSDIGTINEQFF. For the CDR3, the DNA is TGTGCCTGGAGTGACATCGGGACTATAAATGAGCAGTTCTTC. Full variable domain (rest looked up from reference TRBV30 and TRBJ2-1): SQTIHQWPATLVQPVGSPLSLECTVEGTSNPNLYWYRQAAGRGLQLLFYSVGIGQISSEVPQNLSASRPQDRQFILSSKKLLLSDSGFYLCAWSDIGTINEQFFGPGTRLTVL.

The V gene is TRBV19, the J gene TRBJ1-5; D may be TRBD1 (5 bases). Trimming shortened V by 3 bases and J by 4 bases, and 10 bases separated the two germline ends. Germline loops: CDR1 LNHDA, CDR2 SQIVND (reference sequence). The CDR3 consists of 14 residues. The CDR3, as DNA: TGTGCCAGTAGTATCTGGGGCTTAAATCAGCCCCAGCATTTT. It yields the protein CASSIWGLNQPQHF.

CDR3 coding DNA: TGTGCCAGCAGCCAAGTTAGCGGGGGCCGGAAGAATGAGCAGTTCTTC. Translation gives CASSQVSGGRKNEQFF. V and J are TRBV3-1 (or the pseudogene TRBV3-2) and TRBJ2-1, with 9 bases identical to TRBD2. Trimming at V came to 1 base and at J to 7 bases, leaving 8 bases not matched to a gene. Germline V CDR1 and CDR2: LGHDT, YNNKEL (reference sequence). The CDR3 loop spans 16 amino acids.

The gene calls are TRBV4-3 and TRBJ2-7; TRBD2 agrees at 11 bases. The CDR3 spans 16 residues. V shed 2 bases, J shed 0 bases, and the junction held 3 bases outside the gene matches. CDR1 is LGHNA and CDR2 is YSLEER in the germline V gene. The CDR3 protein is CASSQTLAGGSYEQYF. The CDR3 DNA reads as TGCGCCAGCAGCCAAACCCTAGCGGGGGGCTCCTACGAGCAGTACTTC.

This clone was detected a few times. The CDR3: CASSRDGPPEVSEQYF. As DNA, the CDR3 is TGTGCCAGCTCACGGGACGGGCCTCCAGAAGTCTCCGAGCAGTACTTC. The gene calls are TRBV18 and TRBJ2-7, with D tentatively TRBD1 or TRBD2 (5 bases each). From germline, CDR1 is KGHSH and CDR2 LQKENI. Deletions cut 4 bases from V and 6 bases from J, with 22 bases between. This CDR3 region has 16 residues.

V and J are TRBV3-1 (or the pseudogene TRBV3-2) and TRBJ2-1, with unresolved D. This CDR3 region has 16 residues. Germline CDR1 reads LGHDT; CDR2 reads YNNKEL (reference sequence). Trimming cost V 2 bases and J 0 bases, with 11 bases left between them. The CDR3 loop is CASSQFVETSYNEQFF. The CDR3 DNA reads TGTGCCAGCAGCCAATTTGTGGAAACCTCCTACAATGAGCAGTTCTTC.

The chain employs TRBV6-5 and TRBJ1-4; 7 nucleotides match TRBD1. This CDR3 is 14 amino acids long. V lost 5 bases and J lost 8; bases outside the gene matches: 8. Germline V lookup: CDR1 MNHEY, CDR2 SVGAGI. The CDR3 DNA reads TGTGCCAGCAGTCCACAGGGGATCGAAGAAAAACTGTTTTTT. Amino acids: CASSPQGIEEKLFF.

This clone was seen just once. The chain is built from TRBV2 and TRBJ2-7, with 9 positions matching TRBD2. The CDR3 totals 15 residues. V dropped 3 bases and J dropped 4; count of bases not matched to a gene: 7. CDR1 SNHLY and CDR2 FYNNEI come from the germline V gene. DNA of the CDR3: TGTGCCAGCAGTGACAGTCTAGCGGGACAGTACGAGCAGTACTTC. Encoded protein: CASSDSLAGQYEQYF.

The chain uses TRBV25-1 and TRBJ1-6, with no clear D. Between the trimmed V and J ends, which lost 3 bases and 0 bases, there was a span of 12 bases. The CDR3 covers 17 residues. Germline CDR1 is MGHDK and CDR2 is SYGVNS. The CDR3 DNA follows: TGTGCCAGCAGTGATCAGCATAGGAGCTCCTATAATTCACCCCTCCACTTT. It translates to CASSDQHRSSYNSPLHF.

This chain joins TRBV9 and TRBJ2-1; D may be TRBD1 (6 bases). The CDR3 loop spans 14 amino acids. The V end was cut by 2 bases, the J end by 4 bases, with 10 bases between. CDR1 and CDR2 (germline): SGDLS, YYNGEE. CDR3 coding DNA: TGTGCCAGCAGCGTCCTGGGGGCTTACAATGAGCAGTTCTTC. This translates into CASSVLGAYNEQFF.

The chain uses TRBV5-4 and TRBJ2-3, with 13 bases matching TRBD2. The CDR3 has 15 residues. Germline loops: CDR1 SGHNT, CDR2 YYREEE (reference sequence). With V trimmed by 3 bases and J by 3 bases, 1 base remained unmatched. The CDR3 sequence: CASSSGLAGTDTQYF. The CDR3 DNA sequence: TGTGCCAGCAGCTCGGGACTAGCGGGGACAGATACGCAGTATTTT.

This sequence joins TRBV3-1 (or the pseudogene TRBV3-2) and TRBJ2-3; 8 positions agree with TRBD2. This CDR3 contains 17 residues. CDR1 is LGHDT, CDR2 YNNKEL, per germline (reference sequence). Losses at the gene ends were 3 bases for V and 3 bases for J; bases not matched to a gene: 11. In DNA form, the CDR3 reads TGTGCCAGCAGCCATCTAGCGGGTAGCACCGGGACAGATACGCAGTATTTT. It is translated as CASSHLAGSTGTDTQYF.

There are a few counts of this clone. This chain connects TRBV30 to TRBJ1-6; the D is unclear. Germline V gene data show CDR1 as GTSNPN and CDR2 as SVGIG (reference sequence). Trimming took 3 bases from V and 0 from J, leaving 9 bases between them. CDR3 length equals 15 residues. CDR3 in amino acids: CAWRVEGSYNSPLHF. CDR3 nucleotides: TGTGCCTGGAGGGTAGAGGGCTCCTATAATTCACCCCTCCACTTT.

The V call is TRBV3-1 (or the pseudogene TRBV3-2), the J call TRBJ1-2; 9 bases agree with TRBD1. From germline, CDR1 is LGHDT and CDR2 YNNKEL (reference sequence). The CDR3 has 13 residues. The ends lost 6 bases at V and 4 bases at J; junction bases unmatched: 3. CDR3 coding DNA: TGTGCCAGCAGTCGGACAGGGGCCTATGGCTACACCTTC. This translates into CASSRTGAYGYTF.

Worth noting for this clone: This sample also contains other DNA sequences that code for the same CDR3. The V call is TRBV6-5, the J call TRBJ1-1, with D uncertain. The CDR3 covers 15 residues. Germline V CDR1 and CDR2: MNHEY, SVGAGI. V lost 0 bases, J lost 2 bases, and 10 bases lay in between. The CDR3 region has the DNA TGTGCCAGCAGTTACTCGAGAGGCCTTAACACTGAAGCTTTCTTT. Protein: CASSYSRGLNTEAFF.

The V gene is TRBV2, the J gene TRBJ1-2; D might be TRBD1 (6 bases). V was trimmed by 5 bases and J by 10 bases, leaving 20 bases between them. CDR1 and CDR2 (germline): SNHLY, FYNNEI. The CDR3 has 14 residues. The CDR3 protein is CASSPGTKVFDYTF. The CDR3 coding sequence is TGTGCCAGCAGTCCCGGGACAAAGGTTTTCGACTACACCTTC.

V usage is TRBV7-9 and J usage is TRBJ1-2, with no clear D. Germline CDR1 is SEHNR and CDR2 is FQNEAQ (reference sequence). The CDR3 spans 15 residues. V was cut by 1 base and J by 3 bases, with 12 bases left in between. The CDR3 DNA follows: TGTGCCAGCAGCTTAGTAGGTTTTGATGACTATGGCTACACCTTC. Its translation is CASSLVGFDDYGYTF.

The chain recombines TRBV19 with TRBJ2-7; D call uncertain. The V end lost 5 bases, the J end lost 2 bases, and 13 bases lay between the germline ends. CDR1 and CDR2 (germline): LNHDA, SQIVND (reference sequence). The CDR3 runs 14 residues. This CDR3 reads CASSSSRGPYEQYF. In nucleotides, the CDR3 is TGTGCCAGTAGTTCGAGCAGAGGACCCTACGAGCAGTACTTC.

The rearrangement links TRBV7-2 to TRBJ2-1; D might be TRBD2 (6 bases). V was trimmed by 0 bases and J by 8 bases, leaving 11 bases between them. CDR1 is SGHTA and CDR2 is FQGNSA in the germline V gene. The CDR3 contains 14 residues. The CDR3 sequence is CASSLARGSDEQFF. The CDR3 DNA follows: TGTGCCAGCAGCTTAGCTCGGGGGAGCGATGAGCAGTTCTTC.